This is a list of T cell receptor beta chains from one sample in a study of CD8+CD57+ T cells in acquired aplastic anemia. Using its own MiXCR run on the reads, TCRdb lists one record per CDR3 protein. The sample carries 150,000 to 200,000 distinct CDR3 sequences, around 48% recorded once. Sequencing used sorted CD4+, CD8+, or CD8+CD57+ T cells (not recorded which) from PBMCs. All receptors come from a human donor with aplastic anemia. The CDR3 runs from the conserved cysteine through the conserved F or W. Each record gives: D gene, clone size, V gene, J gene, CDR3 protein, CDR3 DNA. The D gene is left open where the match is weak. Rows may omit the clone size; those that give it use once, few, many or a size class.

>.|few|TRBV20-1|TRBJ2-5
CSARDPTTSQETQYF
TGCAGTGCTAGAGATCCAACTACCTCCCAAGAGACCCAGTACTTC
>.|many|TRBV7-9|TRBJ1-1
CASSFQGREAFF
TGTGCCAGCAGCTTCCAGGGGCGTGAAGCTTTCTTT
>.|many|TRBV7-8|TRBJ2-7
CASRGGDAYEQYF
TGTGCCAGCAGGGGCGGGGACGCCTACGAGCAGTACTTC
>.|once|TRBV9|TRBJ1-2
CASSGGDLYGYTF
TGTGCCAGCAGCGGGGGGGACCTCTATGGCTACACCTTC
>TRBD2|.|TRBV4-1|TRBJ2-1
CASSQGLAGAYNEQFF
TGCGCCAGCAGCCAAGGGCTAGCGGGGGCTTACAATGAGCAGTTCTTC
>TRBD1|.|TRBV20-1|TRBJ1-6
CSAKDRAGSPLHF
TGCAGTGCCAAAGACAGGGCCGGATCACCCCTCCACTTT
>.|.|TRBV19|TRBJ2-7
CASSLWFDPTYEQYF
TGTGCCAGTAGTTTATGGTTTGACCCTACCTACGAGCAGTACTTC
>TRBD1|.|TRBV3-1|TRBJ2-7
CASSQDLPPGTGVLEQYF
TGTGCCAGCAGCCAAGATTTACCCCCCGGGACAGGGGTCTTAGAGCAGTACTTC
>.|.|TRBV9|TRBJ2-7
CASSVLEYSYEQYF
TGTGCCAGCAGCGTACTCGAATACTCCTACGAGCAGTACTTC
>.|few|TRBV2|TRBJ2-7
CASTSGGQSYEQYF
TGTGCCAGCACGAGTGGAGGGCAGTCCTACGAGCAGTACTTC
>TRBD2|many|TRBV2|TRBJ2-7
CASSEIDLAGVGEQYF
TGTGCCAGCAGTGAAATTGATTTAGCGGGAGTCGGTGAGCAGTACTTC
>TRBD2|.|TRBV20-1|TRBJ2-2
CSARSGAGELFF
TGCAGTGCTAGAAGCGGGGCCGGGGAGCTGTTTTTT
>.|.|TRBV28|TRBJ2-7
CASSLGLEGGYEQYF
TGTGCCAGCAGTTTGGGCCTAGAGGGCGGCTACGAGCAGTACTTC
>.|many|TRBV5-1|TRBJ1-2
CASSLGQGYNYGYTF
TGCGCCAGCAGCTTGGGGCAGGGCTATAACTATGGCTACACCTTC
>TRBD1|many|TRBV20-1|TRBJ2-7
CSARGDRGVAYEQYF
TGCAGTGCGCGCGGGGACAGGGGCGTTGCCTACGAGCAGTACTTC
>.|many|TRBV7-8|TRBJ1-1
CASSLPTGDTEAFF
TGTGCCAGCAGCCTCCCGACGGGGGACACTGAAGCTTTCTTT
>TRBD1|many|TRBV19|TRBJ2-7
CASSSQGARYEQYF
TGTGCCAGTAGTTCACAGGGGGCGCGCTACGAGCAGTACTTC
>.|.|TRBV29-1|TRBJ2-1
CSVLSTAEQFF
TGCAGCGTCCTTTCTACCGCTGAGCAGTTCTTC
>TRBD2|.|TRBV25-1|TRBJ2-7
CASSYVEPSGGYEQYF
TGTGCCAGCAGTTACGTCGAGCCCAGCGGGGGTTACGAGCAGTACTTC
>.|many|TRBV7-9|TRBJ2-7
CASSLVGGYLSYEQYF
TGTGCCAGCAGCTTAGTGGGGGGCTACCTCTCCTACGAGCAGTACTTC
>.|many|TRBV7-8|TRBJ2-3
CASSQWTSSTDTQYF
TGTGCCAGCAGCCAATGGACCTCTAGCACAGATACGCAGTATTTT
>TRBD2|.|TRBV29-1|TRBJ2-5
CSVEGTRAGVRETQYF
TGCAGCGTTGAAGGGACGAGGGCGGGAGTTCGAGAGACCCAGTACTTC